This is a list of T cell receptor beta chains from one sample in a study of shared clonotypes between healthy human individuals. Method: immunoSEQ multiplex PCR; TCRdb's copy keeps in-frame clones and lacks some. This table has 2,500,000 or so clones, around 94% appearing once. Sequences were obtained from naive CD4+ T cells sorted from blood. The receptors come from a man aged 18 to 30 in good health. Each CDR3 is given with its conserved first and last residue. D genes are given only for firm matches. Expanded clones get a size class; other rows say once, few or many, or leave the size out.

NA,NA,TRBV5-1,TRBJ2-5,TGCGCCAGCAGCCGGGACAACCAAGAGACCCAGTACTTC,CASSRDNQETQYF
NA,TRBD1,TRBV28,TRBJ2-2,TGTGCCAGCACCCTTCCCCCCCACGACAGGGGTCCCGGGGAGCTGTTTTTT,CASTLPPHDRGPGELFF
NA,TRBD1,TRBV5-1,TRBJ1-6,TGCGCCAGCAGCTTGGCCGGGACAGGTAATTCACCCCTCCACTTT,CASSLAGTGNSPLHF
NA,NA,TRBV19,TRBJ2-7,TGTGCCAGTAGGCTTACCGGGACCCCGGAGCAGTACTTC,CASRLTGTPEQYF
NA,NA,TRBV6-1,TRBJ1-2,TGTGCCAGCAGTGAAGAAGGATACCATGGCTACACCTTC,CASSEEGYHGYTF
once,NA,TRBV11-2,TRBJ1-2,TGTGCCAGCAGCTTGGAAGGGAGAAATGGCTACACCTTC,CASSLEGRNGYTF
once,NA,TRBV7-3,TRBJ2-2,TGTGCCAGCAGCTCCCAGGGGAACACCGGGGAGCTGTTTTTT,CASSSQGNTGELFF
NA,TRBD1,TRBV5-4,TRBJ2-6,TGTGCCAGCAGCTTGCCACGACAGGGGGCCAGCTCTGGGGCCAACGTCCTGACTTTC,CASSLPRQGASSGANVLTF
NA,TRBD1,TRBV6-6,TRBJ1-5,TGTGCCAGCAGCCGCGGGACAGGCAATAGCAATCAGCCCCAGCATTTT,CASSRGTGNSNQPQHF
NA,NA,TRBV19,TRBJ1-6,TGTGCCAGTACGGCAGGGGCTTCTATAGGGTCACCCCTCCACTTT,CASTAGASIGSPLHF
NA,NA,TRBV6-5,TRBJ2-4,TGTGCCAGCAGTATAAGGCACCGTGGCAAAAACATTCAGTACTTC,CASSIRHRGKNIQYF
NA,NA,TRBV7-3,TRBJ2-5,TGTGCCAGCAGCCCGTTGGTAGGTGGGACCCAGTACTTC,CASSPLVGGTQYF
once,NA,TRBV5-4,TRBJ2-2,TGTGCCGCCAGGAGGGGCTCCACCGGGGAGCTGTTTTTT,CAARRGSTGELFF
NA,NA,TRBV7-2,TRBJ1-1,TGTGCCAGCAGCTTAATGGGGTCGCCTGAAGCTTTCTTT,CASSLMGSPEAFF
few,NA,TRBV12-1,TRBJ2-2,TGTGCCAGCAGCGGAACCGGGACAGAGAGAGGGACCGGCACCGGGGAGCTGTTTTTT,CASSGTGTERGTGTGELFF
once,NA,TRBV6-1,TRBJ1-1,TGTGCCAGCAACCCGCGTAGACACCCAACTATAGCTTTCTTT,CASNPRRHPTIAFF
NA,NA,TRBV7-2,TRBJ2-7,TGTGCCAGCAGCTTAGTTGGTAGCGCTAACGAGCAGTACTTC,CASSLVGSANEQYF
NA,NA,TRBV25-1,TRBJ2-7,TGTGCCAGTAGTCCAGGGACCTACGAGCAGTACTTC,CASSPGTYEQYF